Only a few counts were recorded for the clone carrying this T cell receptor beta chain. The data belong to a study of T-cell memory formation after mild COVID-19. Researchers used 5'RACE with constant-segment primers to make TCR alpha and TCR beta cDNA libraries that carry sample barcodes and UMIs. TCRdb itself ran the 5' RACE reads through MiXCR, one entry per CDR3 protein. The table records approximately 490,000 distinct CDR3 sequences, about a fifth of them present only once. The CDR3 covers 10 residues. Trimming removed 7 bases from V and 6 bases from J, with 6 bases in between. The germline CDR1 and CDR2 sequences are SNHLY and FYNNEI.

The specimen was PBMCs or a T cell subset sorted from them (not recorded which). The chain recombines TRBV2 with TRBJ1-2; D unclear. This TCR was recovered from an adult woman who had mild COVID-19 (a few samples of this study predate the infection). Cell type and time point are not known. The CDR3 spells CASNWDGYTF. CDR3 coding DNA: TGTGCCAGCAACTGGGATGGCTACACCTTC. Based on the CDR3 plus reference TRBV2 and TRBJ1-2, the full variable domain is EPEVTQTPSHQVTQMGQEVILRCVPISNHLYFYWYRQILGQKVEFLVSFYNNEISEKSEIFDDQFSVERPDGSNFTLKIRSTKLEDSAMYFCASNWDGYTFGSGTRLTVV.